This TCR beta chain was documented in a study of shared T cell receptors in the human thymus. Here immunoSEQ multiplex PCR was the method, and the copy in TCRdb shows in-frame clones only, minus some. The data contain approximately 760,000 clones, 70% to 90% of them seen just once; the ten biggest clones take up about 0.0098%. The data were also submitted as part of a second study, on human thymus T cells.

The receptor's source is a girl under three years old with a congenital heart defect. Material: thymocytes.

CDR3 in DNA: TGTGCCAGCGGCCCGACAGGGGGAAACCTAAACACTGAAGCTTTCTTT. It yields the protein CASGPTGGNLNTEAFF. The chain combines TRBV27 with TRBJ1-1; 9 bases are a match to TRBD1. Per germline, CDR1 MNHEY and CDR2 SMNVEV (reference sequence). This CDR3 has 16 amino acids. Trimming at V came to 8 bases and at J to 2 bases, leaving 12 bases not matched to a gene.